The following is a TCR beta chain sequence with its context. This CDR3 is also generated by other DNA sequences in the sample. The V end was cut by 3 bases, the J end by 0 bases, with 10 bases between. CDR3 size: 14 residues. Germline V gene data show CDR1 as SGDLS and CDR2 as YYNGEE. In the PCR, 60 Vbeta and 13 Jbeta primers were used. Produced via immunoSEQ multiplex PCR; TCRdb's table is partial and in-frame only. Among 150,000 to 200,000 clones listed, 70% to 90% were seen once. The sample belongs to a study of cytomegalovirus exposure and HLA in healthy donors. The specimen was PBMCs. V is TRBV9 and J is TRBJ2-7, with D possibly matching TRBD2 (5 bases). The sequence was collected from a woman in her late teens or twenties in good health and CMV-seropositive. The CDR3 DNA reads TGTGCCAGCAGCGAAAGCGGAAGCTCCTACGAGCAGTACTTC. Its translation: CASSESGSSYEQYF.